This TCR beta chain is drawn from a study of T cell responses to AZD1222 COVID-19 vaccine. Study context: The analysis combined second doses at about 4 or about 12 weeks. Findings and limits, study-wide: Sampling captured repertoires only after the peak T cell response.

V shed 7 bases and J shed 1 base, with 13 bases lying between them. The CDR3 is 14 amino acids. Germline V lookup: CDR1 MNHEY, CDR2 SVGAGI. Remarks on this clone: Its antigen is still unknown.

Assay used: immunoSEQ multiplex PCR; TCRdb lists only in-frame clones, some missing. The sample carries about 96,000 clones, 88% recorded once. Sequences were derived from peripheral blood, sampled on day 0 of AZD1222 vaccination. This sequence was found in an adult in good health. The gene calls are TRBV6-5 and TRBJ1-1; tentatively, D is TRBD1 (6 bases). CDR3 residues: CASIGRRGNTEAFF. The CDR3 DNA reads TGTGCCAGCATAGGTCGCAGGGGGAACACTGAAGCTTTCTTT.